Listed below are T cell receptor beta chains from one sample, sequenced in a study of tumor-infiltrating lymphocytes in primary liver carcinoma. TCRdb re-analysed the multiplex PCR reads in MiXCR, keeping a single row per CDR3 protein. The sample includes nearly 200,000 distinct CDR3 sequences, around 60% of them seen just once. Sample: peripheral blood. The receptor source for this set is a woman aged 55-75 years with primary liver carcinoma and hepatitis B virus infection. Each CDR3 is given with its conserved first and last residue. Each record gives: V gene, clone size, D gene, J gene, CDR3 DNA, CDR3 protein. A D gene is named only where the DNA matches it firmly. The size field is filled for only some rows; it gives once, few, many or a size class.

v_gene: TRBV6-5; abundance: -; d_gene: TRBD2; j_gene: TRBJ2-1; CDR3nt: TGTGCCATCAGTTACGGTTCGGCGGGAGGGTGGGATGAGCAGTTCTTC; CDR3aa: CAISYGSAGGWDEQFF
v_gene: TRBV11-2; abundance: -; d_gene: -; j_gene: TRBJ2-2; CDR3nt: TGTGCCAGCAGCTTAGCGGGAGCGAGGCTGTTTTTT; CDR3aa: CASSLAGARLFF
v_gene: TRBV14; abundance: -; d_gene: TRBD1; j_gene: TRBJ2-3; CDR3nt: TGTGCCAGCAGCCCCGGATGGGAGGACAGGGGACAAGATACGCAGTATTTT; CDR3aa: CASSPGWEDRGQDTQYF
v_gene: TRBV29-1; abundance: -; d_gene: -; j_gene: TRBJ2-5; CDR3nt: TGCAGGGTTGTGGGACTAGAGACCCAGTACTTC; CDR3aa: CRVVGLETQYF
v_gene: TRBV28; abundance: -; d_gene: -; j_gene: TRBJ1-2; CDR3nt: TGTGCCAGCAGTTCCGTCGGTTTTGGCTACACCTTC; CDR3aa: CASSSVGFGYTF
v_gene: TRBV7-6; abundance: few; d_gene: -; j_gene: TRBJ2-1; CDR3nt: TGTGCCAGCAGTCGACCAGGGGGACAGCCAGGGGCTAGCGCACCCCCGAGCTCCTACAATGAGCAGTTCTTC; CDR3aa: CASSRPGGQPGASAPPSSYNEQFF
v_gene: TRBV11-2; abundance: many; d_gene: -; j_gene: TRBJ2-5; CDR3nt: TGTGCCAGCAGCTTAGATCTAACAGGGTGGGAGACCCAGTACTTC; CDR3aa: CASSLDLTGWETQYF
v_gene: TRBV10-2; abundance: few; d_gene: -; j_gene: TRBJ1-4; CDR3nt: TGCGCCAGCAGGCAACAGGGACTGGATGAAAAACTGTTTTTT; CDR3aa: CASRQQGLDEKLFF
v_gene: TRBV11-2; abundance: -; d_gene: -; j_gene: TRBJ2-5; CDR3nt: TGTGCCATCAGTTTAATGGCAGGCCTACCGGGAGAGACCCAGTACTTC; CDR3aa: CAISLMAGLPGETQYF
v_gene: TRBV12-3/TRBV12-4; abundance: -; d_gene: -; j_gene: TRBJ1-6; CDR3nt: TGCGCCAGCAGTAGCAGAACAGGGAATAAATCACCCCTCCACTTT; CDR3aa: CASSSRTGNKSPLHF
v_gene: TRBV18; abundance: -; d_gene: -; j_gene: TRBJ1-6; CDR3nt: TGTGCCAGCTCCGACCAGACGGATTCACCCCTCCACTTT; CDR3aa: CASSDQTDSPLHF
v_gene: TRBV5-1; abundance: many; d_gene: -; j_gene: TRBJ2-1; CDR3nt: TGCGCCAGCAGCACCCTTGATTTGCGGGGCCAGTTCTTC; CDR3aa: CASSTLDLRGQFF
v_gene: TRBV10-1; abundance: many; d_gene: TRBD2; j_gene: TRBJ2-2; CDR3nt: TGCGCCAGCAGCCAAGATCCTAGCGGGAGGATGAACACCGGGGAGCTGTTTTTT; CDR3aa: CASSQDPSGRMNTGELFF
v_gene: TRBV6-1; abundance: few; d_gene: -; j_gene: TRBJ1-6; CDR3nt: TGTGGCAGCAGTGAATTAGGGAATTCACCCCTCCACTTT; CDR3aa: CGSSELGNSPLHF
v_gene: TRBV7-9; abundance: -; d_gene: TRBD1; j_gene: TRBJ1-2; CDR3nt: TGTGCCAGCAGCTTAAGTGGACAGGGGTCCTATGGCTACACCTTC; CDR3aa: CASSLSGQGSYGYTF
v_gene: TRBV11-1; abundance: -; d_gene: -; j_gene: TRBJ1-1; CDR3nt: TGTGCCAGCAGCTATTCGGTCCAACGGAACACTGAAGCTTTCTTT; CDR3aa: CASSYSVQRNTEAFF
v_gene: TRBV10-3; abundance: -; d_gene: -; j_gene: TRBJ2-5; CDR3nt: TGTGCCATCAGTGATCGGGGCAGGGGAAGGGAGACCCAGTACTTC; CDR3aa: CAISDRGRGRETQYF
v_gene: TRBV11-3; abundance: many; d_gene: -; j_gene: TRBJ2-7; CDR3nt: TGTGCCAGCAGCTTAGAACCCCGACAGGCCTACGAGCAGTACTTC; CDR3aa: CASSLEPRQAYEQYF
v_gene: TRBV2; abundance: -; d_gene: TRBD1; j_gene: TRBJ2-1; CDR3nt: TGTGTCAGCAGCTTGGACAGGGGCTACAATGAGCAGTTCTTC; CDR3aa: CVSSLDRGYNEQFF
v_gene: TRBV11-2; abundance: many; d_gene: TRBD2; j_gene: TRBJ2-3; CDR3nt: TGTGCCAGCAGCTTGACTAGCGGCTTACTTCTCACAGATACGCAGTATTTT; CDR3aa: CASSLTSGLLLTDTQYF
v_gene: TRBV11-2; abundance: -; d_gene: -; j_gene: TRBJ2-1; CDR3nt: TGTGGCAGCAGCTTAGAAGTGTTTTACAATGAGCAGTTCTTC; CDR3aa: CGSSLEVFYNEQFF
v_gene: TRBV5-6; abundance: -; d_gene: -; j_gene: TRBJ2-3; CDR3nt: TGTACCAGCAGCAGAGGGAGCACAGATACGCAGTATTTT; CDR3aa: CTSSRGSTDTQYF
v_gene: TRBV4-1; abundance: many; d_gene: -; j_gene: TRBJ1-2; CDR3nt: TGCGCCAGCAAAGACGGGACAAGCTATGGCTACACCTTC; CDR3aa: CASKDGTSYGYTF
v_gene: TRBV6-6; abundance: -; d_gene: TRBD2; j_gene: TRBJ2-1; CDR3nt: TGTGCCAGCAGTTACCAAGAACTAGCGGGAGTCATACTACCAGGGAATGAGCAGTTCTTC; CDR3aa: CASSYQELAGVILPGNEQFF
v_gene: TRBV12-5; abundance: once; d_gene: TRBD2; j_gene: TRBJ2-1; CDR3nt: TGTGCCACCGGGGGGACTAGCGGTTACAATGAGCAGTCCTTC; CDR3aa: CATGGTSGYNEQSF
v_gene: TRBV11-3; abundance: -; d_gene: -; j_gene: TRBJ2-1; CDR3nt: TGTGTCAGCAGCTTCCTTCCATACAATGAGCGGTTCTTC; CDR3aa: CVSSFLPYNERFF
v_gene: TRBV5-1; abundance: -; d_gene: -; j_gene: TRBJ2-2; CDR3nt: TGCGCCAGCAGCCAACGACAGACCCGAACCACCGGGGAGCTGTTTTTT; CDR3aa: CASSQRQTRTTGELFF
v_gene: TRBV11-3; abundance: -; d_gene: -; j_gene: TRBJ2-1; CDR3nt: TGTGCCAGCAGTTTAGCGGTGGGGTACGATGAGCAGTTCTTC; CDR3aa: CASSLAVGYDEQFF
v_gene: TRBV7-8; abundance: once; d_gene: -; j_gene: TRBJ2-3; CDR3nt: TGTGTGACCGGTGGGGCAGCAGATACGCAGTATTTT; CDR3aa: CVTGGAADTQYF
v_gene: TRBV5-5; abundance: -; d_gene: -; j_gene: TRBJ2-5; CDR3nt: TGTGCCAGCTGCTTGGCACCACTAGGAGGGACGGAGACCCAGTACTTC; CDR3aa: CASCLAPLGGTETQYF
v_gene: TRBV29-1; abundance: many; d_gene: TRBD1; j_gene: TRBJ2-1; CDR3nt: TGCAGCGTCGGACGAGGGGGCACGATATACAATGAGCAGTTCTTC; CDR3aa: CSVGRGGTIYNEQFF
v_gene: TRBV5-4; abundance: many; d_gene: TRBD2; j_gene: TRBJ2-7; CDR3nt: TGTGCCAGCAGCTTGTTTCGCGGGAGCGACGAGCAGTACTTC; CDR3aa: CASSLFRGSDEQYF
v_gene: TRBV11-2; abundance: many; d_gene: -; j_gene: TRBJ2-5; CDR3nt: TGTGCCAGCAGCTTAGTACGTCGTCGGGAGACCCAGTACTTC; CDR3aa: CASSLVRRRETQYF
v_gene: TRBV19; abundance: -; d_gene: -; j_gene: TRBJ1-1; CDR3nt: TGTGCCAGTAAAGACGTGAACACTGAAGCTTTCTTT; CDR3aa: CASKDVNTEAFF
v_gene: TRBV11-1; abundance: -; d_gene: -; j_gene: TRBJ2-2; CDR3nt: TGTGCCAGCAGCTTAGAGGACAACCCGTCGAACACCGAGGAGCTGTTTTTT; CDR3aa: CASSLEDNPSNTEELFF
v_gene: TRBV11-2; abundance: -; d_gene: -; j_gene: TRBJ2-1; CDR3nt: TGTGCCAGTAGCTTAAGTGGGACGTACGATGAGCAGTTCTTC; CDR3aa: CASSLSGTYDEQFF
v_gene: TRBV24-1; abundance: -; d_gene: -; j_gene: TRBJ1-1; CDR3nt: TGTGCCACCAGTGAGATGAACAAAGCTGAAGCTTTCTTT; CDR3aa: CATSEMNKAEAFF
v_gene: TRBV12-3/TRBV12-4; abundance: -; d_gene: TRBD1; j_gene: TRBJ1-1; CDR3nt: TGTGCGAGCAGTGACGACAGGGGTGGGACCGAAGCTTTCTTT; CDR3aa: CASSDDRGGTEAFF
v_gene: TRBV11-2; abundance: -; d_gene: -; j_gene: TRBJ2-3; CDR3nt: TGTGCCAACAGCTTCGACTCAGCAATGCAATATTTT; CDR3aa: CANSFDSAMQYF
v_gene: TRBV4-1; abundance: few; d_gene: -; j_gene: TRBJ2-7; CDR3nt: TGCGCCAGCAGCCAAGAAGGAGGGCGGTCATACGAGCAGTACTTC; CDR3aa: CASSQEGGRSYEQYF